This TCR beta chain is drawn from a study of CD8+ T cells in alopecia areata. The study, taken as a whole, reports: Compared with normal scalp, lesional scalp had higher clonality and more expanded CD8+ clones.

This clone was observed a few times. Its antigen is still unknown. Each gene name is a mouse one. The read terminates 4 residues ahead of where the CDR3 ends, so the germline J gene completes it. Trimming left V 4 bases short and J 0 bases short, with 8 bases between. Germline lookup yields CDR1 NNHNN and CDR2 SYGAGS (reference sequence). The CDR3 has 14 residues. The sequencing template was cDNA reverse transcribed from extracted RNA. Only in-frame clones appear in the TCRdb table, and some are missing; sequencing was by immunoSEQ multiplex PCR. The profile covers about 270,000 clones, none occurring a single time. Using CD4, CD8alpha, NKG2D, NKG2ACE and other markers, pooled cutaneous lymph node cells were sorted.

This chain connects TRBV13-2 to TRBJ2-1, with TRBD1 as a possible D gene (6 bases). The TCR comes from a C3H/HeJ mouse with alopecia areata. This mouse strain has H2-k as its MHC haplotype. What was sequenced was CD4+ T cells sorted from a lymph node. The CDR3 bases that were read are TGTGCCAGCGGTCACAGGGTTAACTATGCT. Its translation is CASGHRVNYA. The CDR3 in full is CASGHRVNYAEQFF.